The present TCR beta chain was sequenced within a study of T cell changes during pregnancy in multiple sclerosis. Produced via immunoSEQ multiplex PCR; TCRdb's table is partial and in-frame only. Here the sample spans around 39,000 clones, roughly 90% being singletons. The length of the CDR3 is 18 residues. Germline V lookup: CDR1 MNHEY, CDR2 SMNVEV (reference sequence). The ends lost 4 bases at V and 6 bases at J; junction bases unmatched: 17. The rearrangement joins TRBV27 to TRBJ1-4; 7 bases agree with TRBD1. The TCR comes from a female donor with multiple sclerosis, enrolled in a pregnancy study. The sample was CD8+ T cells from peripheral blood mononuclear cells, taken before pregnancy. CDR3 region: CASSSQGGTEPPDEKLFF. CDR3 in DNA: TGTGCCAGCAGTTCACAAGGGGGGACAGAGCCACCCGATGAAAAACTGTTTTTT.